This TCR beta chain was found in a study of OX40 agonist ivuxolimab in advanced cancers. Study information: In this cohort, patients received ivuxolimab, an agonistic anti-OX40 (CD134) antibody. In three patients, partial responses were observed, one with hepatocellular carcinoma and two with cutaneous melanoma. Findings of the study overall: In the 0.1 to 3.0 mg/kg range, CD4+ and CD8+ blood T cells had expanded clonally by week 6.

On this clone itself: What it binds is unknown.

Using immunoSEQ multiplex PCR, the repertoire was profiled, and TCRdb retains in-frame clones only, with some absent. The sample records some 100,000 clones, 92% being singletons. This CDR3 spans 14 amino acids. Germline loops: CDR1 SGHRS, CDR2 YFSETQ. J gave up 4 bases and V 6 bases, and 6 bases lay outside the gene matches. The chain joins TRBV5-1 to TRBJ2-1, with 8 bases matching TRBD2. This receptor was obtained from an adult with an advanced solid tumor such as melanoma, head and neck, liver or kidney cancer. The sample in question was CD4+ or CD8+ T cells sorted from blood, obtained in a trial of the OX40 agonist ivuxolimab. CDR3 nucleotide sequence: TGCGCCAGCATCCGGGAGGGAAGATACAATGAGCAGTTCTTC. Its protein product is CASIREGRYNEQFF.